Sequencing of this T cell receptor (beta chain) was carried out in a study of molecular identifiers for immune sequencing clone quantification. The CDR3 is made up of 14 amino acids. CDR1 and CDR2 from the germline V gene are SEHNR and FQNEAQ (reference sequence). Trimming stripped 7 bases from V and 3 bases from J, with 16 bases between. TCRdb called the PCR reads again in MiXCR, with one record for every CDR3 protein. The sample carries over 550,000 distinct CDR3 sequences, 25% recorded once. The V gene is TRBV7-9, the J gene TRBJ2-7; D is undetermined. The receptor's source is a human donor in good health. Some libraries in this study had Jurkat cell RNA spiked in. Sequencing was performed on naive CD8+ T cells from blood, with Jurkat cell RNA spiked in. Subset here: FACS-sorted CD8+CD4-CCR7+CD45RA+ naive T cells. The CDR3 nucleotides read TGTGCCAGCACCCCCCGTGGGAAAGACTACGAGCAGTACTTC. Translation gives CASTPRGKDYEQYF. Full variable domain (missing parts from reference TRBV7-9 and TRBJ2-7): DTGVSQNPRHKITKRGQNVTFRCDPISEHNRLYWYRQTLGQGPEFLTYFQNEAQLEKSRLLSDRFSAERPKGSFSTLEIQRTEQGDSAMYLCASTPRGKDYEQYFGPGTRLTVT.